A single sample is the source of the 24 T cell receptor beta chains below, sequenced in a study of OX40 agonist ivuxolimab in advanced cancers. Assay used: immunoSEQ multiplex PCR; TCRdb lists only in-frame clones, some missing. The data hold roughly 80,000 clones, with 65% to 90% observed a single time. Source: CD4+ or CD8+ T cells sorted from blood, taken in a trial of the OX40 agonist ivuxolimab. These receptors came from an adult with an advanced solid tumor such as melanoma, head and neck, liver or kidney cancer.

Only a few counts were recorded for this clone. The V gene is TRBV4-3, the J gene TRBJ2-3, with D possibly matching TRBD2 (5 bases). This CDR3 is built from 13 residues. V lost 1 base and J 10 bases, leaving 12 bases between the germline ends. CDR1 is LGHNA, CDR2 YSLEER, per germline. This chain's CDR3 is CASSQADFDAQYF. DNA of the CDR3: TGCGCCAGCAGCCAAGCGGACTTTGATGCGCAGTATTTT.

This clone was found once. The chain is built from TRBV7-9 and TRBJ2-3; maybe TRBD2 (6 bases). CDR1 is SEHNR, CDR2 FQNEAQ, per germline (reference sequence). The ends were cut back, 5 bases at V and 1 base at J, with 19 bases in the middle. CDR3 length: 17 residues. The CDR3 DNA sequence: TGTGCCAGCAGCCCTCTCTTGTGGGGGGAGGGCACAGATACGCAGTATTTT. Translation gives CASSPLLWGEGTDTQYF.

This chain links TRBV20-1 with TRBJ2-1; D possibly corresponds to TRBD2 (7 bases). The CDR3 contains 11 residues. Germline-derived CDR1 and CDR2 are DFQATT and SNEGSKA (reference sequence). V lost 7 bases and J 7 bases, leaving 11 bases between the germline ends. The CDR3 spells CSVRGGNEQFF. As DNA, the CDR3 is TGCAGTGTTAGGGGGGGGAATGAGCAGTTCTTC.

The rearrangement links TRBV7-9 to TRBJ2-7, with TRBD2 matching 13 bases. CDR1 is SEHNR and CDR2 is FQNEAQ in the germline V gene (reference sequence). The CDR3 runs 17 residues. J lost 4 bases, V lost 5 bases, and 11 bases had no gene match. CDR3 residues: CASSSGLAGASRYEQYF. CDR3 nucleotide sequence: TGTGCCAGCAGCAGCGGACTAGCGGGGGCCTCTCGGTACGAGCAGTACTTC.

This clone showed up just once. The chain recombines TRBV28 with TRBJ1-5; 9 bases align to TRBD1. CDR3 length: 15 residues. Germline assignment: CDR1 MDHEN and CDR2 SYDVKM. V was pared by 6 bases and J by 2 bases, with 5 bases of the junction left unmatched. The CDR3 nucleotides read TGTGCCAGCAGAACAGGGGGCGCTCGCAATCAGCCCCAGCATTTT. As protein: CASRTGGARNQPQHF.

The V and J genes are TRBV5-1 and TRBJ1-1; 9 bases are a match to TRBD1. V lost 0 bases and J lost 4; bases outside the gene matches: 4. The CDR3 contains 15 residues. The germline V gene has CDR1 SGHRS and CDR2 YFSETQ. CDR3 in amino acids: CASSLGDRVFTEAFF. CDR3 nucleotides: TGCGCCAGCAGCTTGGGGGACAGGGTATTCACTGAAGCTTTCTTT. Complete variable domain (other parts from reference TRBV5-1 and TRBJ1-1): KAGVTQTPRYLIKTRGQQVTLSCSPISGHRSVSWYQQTPGQGLQFLFEYFSETQRNKGNFPGRFSGRQFSNSRSEMNVSTLELGDSALYLCASSLGDRVFTEAFFGQGTRLTVV.

J is TRBJ1-5 and V is TRBV6-5, with D tentatively TRBD1 (6 bases). The CDR3 is made up of 15 amino acids. V was shortened by 5 bases and J by 2 bases, with 13 bases between the two germline ends. In germline, CDR1 is MNHEY, CDR2 SVGAGI. The CDR3 bases are TGTGCCAGCAGTATCAGGGGAGGAGGCAATCAGCCCCAGCATTTT. Its protein product is CASSIRGGGNQPQHF.

The chain is built from TRBV6-1 and TRBJ2-7; the D is unclear. Germline loops: CDR1 MNHNS, CDR2 SASEGT. CDR3 size: 12 residues. V was clipped by 5 bases and J by 0 bases, with 5 bases between them. CDR3 sequence (DNA): TGTGCCAGCAGTCTAAGCTCCTACGAGCAGTACTTC. Residues: CASSLSSYEQYF.

Note on this clone: Germline is not matched at one junction end, which may reflect a read error. This chain connects TRBV11-1 to TRBJ2-2, with 8 bases matching TRBD2. The germline gives CDR1 SGHAT, CDR2 FQDESV (reference sequence). The CDR3 length is 15 residues. CDR3 residues: CVSGRHTRNTGELFF. CDR3 nucleotides: TGTGTCAGCGGGAGACACACACGAAACACCGGGGAGCTGTTTTTT.

The rearrangement joins TRBV4-3 to TRBJ2-1; TRBD1 matches 8 bases. CDR1 is LGHNA and CDR2 is YSLEER in the germline V gene. The junction had 10 bases not matched to a gene; V was cut back by 3 bases and J by 6 bases. The CDR3 consists of 16 residues. The CDR3 nucleotides are TGCGCCAGCAGCCAGGCCGGGACAGGCGCTTTCAATGAGCAGTTCTTC. As protein: CASSQAGTGAFNEQFF.

J is TRBJ2-3 and V is TRBV7-3, with D hard to call. This CDR3 spans 13 amino acids. Between the trimmed V and J ends, which lost 3 bases and 3 bases, there was a span of 7 bases. In germline, CDR1 is SGHTA, CDR2 FQGTGA. CDR3 protein: CASSFRRTDTQYF. CDR3 nucleotide sequence: TGTGCCAGCAGCTTCCGGCGTACAGATACGCAGTATTTT.

The chain is built from TRBV4-2 and TRBJ1-1, with 8 bases identical to TRBD1. V was pared by 4 bases and J by 6 bases, with 10 bases of the junction left unmatched. Germline CDR1 LGHNA, CDR2 YNFKEQ. The CDR3 consists of 15 residues. CDR3 residues: CASSLGQGGVAEAFF. DNA of the CDR3: TGTGCCAGCAGCCTTGGACAGGGAGGGGTCGCTGAAGCTTTCTTT.

The chain is built from TRBV2 and TRBJ1-4; maybe TRBD1 (5 bases). CDR3 size: 16 residues. Germline V CDR1 and CDR2: SNHLY, FYNNEI. V gave up 7 bases and J gave up 7 bases, with 22 bases separating them. CDR3 in amino acids: CASMRMQNQRGEKLFF. CDR3 in DNA: TGTGCCAGCATGAGGATGCAGAATCAAAGGGGTGAAAAACTGTTTTTT.

The chain uses TRBV6-1 and TRBJ2-7; D not certain. Trimming took 5 bases from V and 3 from J, leaving 5 bases between them. Germline V gives CDR1 MNHNS, CDR2 SASEGT. This CDR3 comprises 11 residues. Here the CDR3 reads CASSTNYEQYF. For the CDR3, the DNA is TGTGCCAGCAGTACCAACTACGAGCAGTACTTC.

This clone is a singleton in its sample. The chain has TRBV30 and TRBJ2-3; D uncertain. The CDR3 is 12 amino acids. The V and J ends lost 2 bases and 4 bases respectively, with 7 bases between them. CDR1 and CDR2 (germline): GTSNPN, SVGIG (reference sequence). CDR3 in DNA: TGTGCCTGGAGTCGCTCGGCAGATACGCAGTATTTT. As protein: CAWSRSADTQYF.

The V and J genes are TRBV9 and TRBJ1-6; 9 positions match TRBD1. The CDR3 is made up of 15 amino acids. Unmatched junction bases numbered 2, after V lost 0 bases and J lost 7 bases. Germline assignment: CDR1 SGDLS and CDR2 YYNGEE. CDR3 nucleotides: TGTGCCAGCAGCGTAGGCGACAGGGGGAATTCACCCCTCCACTTT. Its protein product is CASSVGDRGNSPLHF. The full variable domain, completed using reference TRBV9 and TRBJ1-6, is DSGVTQTPKHLITATGQRVTLRCSPRSGDLSVYWYQQSLDQGLQFLIQYYNGEERAKGNILERFSAQQFPDLHSELNLSSLELGDSALYFCASSVGDRGNSPLHFGNGTRLTVT.

This chain joins TRBV14 and TRBJ2-5; D remains ambiguous. The V and J ends lost 1 base and 1 base respectively, with 16 bases between them. Germline CDR1 reads SGHDN; CDR2 reads FVKESK. There are 17 residues in the CDR3. Written as DNA, the CDR3 is TGTGCCAGCAGCCAAGGTCTGGAGAGCCGTATCCAAGAGACCCAGTACTTC. Residues: CASSQGLESRIQETQYF.

The V and J genes are TRBV2 and TRBJ2-3; possible D gene TRBD2, 6 bases. V was clipped by 3 bases and J by 5 bases, with 12 bases between them. This CDR3 contains 14 residues. CDR1 and CDR2 from the germline V gene are SNHLY and FYNNEI. The CDR3 sequence is CASSEAGNRDTQYF. The CDR3 DNA follows: TGTGCCAGCAGTGAGGCGGGGAATCGAGATACGCAGTATTTT.

The CDR3 coding sequence is TGTGCCACCAGCACCCAGGGAGCCTATGGCTACACCTTC. It translates to CATSTQGAYGYTF. V and J are TRBV15 and TRBJ1-2; a weak D match, TRBD1 (5 bases). Germline V gene sequence: CDR1 LNHNV, CDR2 YYDKDF (reference sequence). Trimming removed 4 bases at V and 4 bases at J, with 10 bases between. This CDR3 is 13 amino acids long. The whole variable domain, remainder taken from reference TRBV15 and TRBJ1-2, is DAMVIQNPRYQVTQFGKPVTLSCSQTLNHNVMYWYQQKSSQAPKLLFHYYDKDFNNEADTPDNFQSRRPNTSFCFLDIRSPGLGDTAMYLCATSTQGAYGYTFGSGTRLTVV.

V and J are TRBV7-8 and TRBJ1-4; D remains ambiguous. The CDR3 covers 12 residues. V was trimmed by 8 bases and J by 3 bases, leaving 7 bases between them. Germline V lookup: CDR1 SGHVS, CDR2 FQNEAQ. CDR3 DNA: TGTGCCAGCCGTGGGGCTAATGAAAAACTGTTTTTT. This gives the protein CASRGANEKLFF.

This chain uses TRBV18 with TRBJ2-3, with D unclear. V was cut by 3 bases and J by 1 base, with 5 bases left in between. CDR1 is KGHSH, CDR2 LQKENI, per germline. The CDR3 totals 13 residues. For the CDR3, the DNA is TGTGCCAGCTCACCGCAAGGCACAGATACGCAGTATTTT. As protein: CASSPQGTDTQYF.

This clone was found many times. This CDR3 reads CASSSLAGRTDTQYF. Written as DNA, the CDR3 is TGTGCCAGCAGCTCCCTAGCGGGCCGCACAGATACGCAGTATTTT. V usage is TRBV7-3 and J usage is TRBJ2-3; 8 bases align to TRBD2. Germline CDR1 SGHTA, CDR2 FQGTGA. Trimming took 4 bases from V and 1 from J; bases not matched to a gene: 4. This CDR3 is 15 amino acids long.

The V and J genes are TRBV27 and TRBJ2-1, with D possibly being TRBD2 (5 bases). The CDR3 contains 13 residues. The V gene's germline CDR1 is MNHEY and CDR2 SMNVEV (reference sequence). V lost 8 bases and J 4 bases, leaving 12 bases between the germline ends. The CDR3 reads CASRPRRYNEQFF. The CDR3 DNA reads TGTGCCAGCCGGCCGAGGAGGTACAATGAGCAGTTCTTC.

The chain has TRBV6-5 and TRBJ2-7; maybe TRBD1 (5 bases). The CDR3 totals 12 residues. Trimming left V 8 bases short and J 7 bases short, with 15 bases between. Germline V gives CDR1 MNHEY, CDR2 SVGAGI. CDR3 loop: CASEAGSQEQYF. In DNA, the CDR3 is TGTGCCAGCGAGGCAGGGTCGCAAGAGCAGTACTTC.